Listed below are T cell receptor beta chains from one sample, sequenced in a study of cytomegalovirus exposure and HLA in healthy donors. Profiling relied on immunoSEQ multiplex PCR, and the TCRdb table lists in-frame clones only, not all of them. Found here are approximately 79,000 clones; the top ten clones hold roughly 0.8%. The sequenced sample consisted of PBMCs. These TCRs come from a boy between 5 and 17 years old in good health and CMV-seronegative. CDR3s include the opening cysteine and the closing phenylalanine or tryptophan. The D gene is left open where the match is weak.

D gene: .
V gene: TRBV5-1
J gene: TRBJ2-2
CDR3 length: 15
CDR3 protein: CASASQPSNTGEPFF
CDR3 DNA: TGCGCCAGCGCTTCGCAACCGTCGAACACCGGGGAGCCGTTTTTT

D gene: TRBD1
V gene: TRBV2
J gene: TRBJ2-7
CDR3 length: 16
CDR3 protein: CASSGVDRSVSYEQYF
CDR3 DNA: TGTGCCAGCAGCGGGGTGGACAGGAGCGTGTCCTACGAGCAGTACTTC

D gene: TRBD1
V gene: TRBV9
J gene: TRBJ1-1
CDR3 length: 15
CDR3 protein: CASSVESRGDTEAFF
CDR3 DNA: TGTGCCAGCAGCGTAGAGAGCAGGGGGGACACTGAAGCTTTCTTT

D gene: TRBD1
V gene: TRBV6-1
J gene: TRBJ1-2
CDR3 length: 16
CDR3 protein: CASRELDRGTNYGYTF
CDR3 DNA: TGTGCCAGCAGAGAATTAGACAGGGGGACTAACTATGGCTACACCTTC

D gene: .
V gene: TRBV6-5
J gene: TRBJ2-3
CDR3 length: 15
CDR3 protein: CASSVLGDRTDKQYF
CDR3 DNA: TGTGCCAGCAGTGTGCTGGGCGACCGCACAGATAAGCAGTATTTT

D gene: .
V gene: TRBV6-6
J gene: TRBJ1-5
CDR3 length: 16
CDR3 protein: CASSYWRVGSNQPQHF
CDR3 DNA: TGTGCCAGCAGTTACTGGAGGGTGGGCAGCAATCAGCCCCAGCATTTT

D gene: TRBD2
V gene: TRBV5-3
J gene: TRBJ2-1
CDR3 length: 15
CDR3 protein: CARSLRLAGCDEQFF
CDR3 DNA: TGTGCCAGAAGCTTGCGGCTAGCGGGATGCGATGAGCAGTTCTTC

D gene: .
V gene: TRBV20-1
J gene: TRBJ2-7
CDR3 length: 11
CDR3 protein: CSAKTGYEQYF
CDR3 DNA: TGCAGTGCCAAAACAGGCTACGAGCAGTACTTC

D gene: TRBD1
V gene: TRBV15
J gene: TRBJ2-7
CDR3 length: 17
CDR3 protein: CATSRGKLRQGLYEQYF
CDR3 DNA: TGTGCCACCAGCAGAGGTAAACTAAGACAGGGGCTCTACGAGCAGTACTTC

D gene: TRBD1
V gene: TRBV27
J gene: TRBJ1-2
CDR3 length: 12
CDR3 protein: CASRTGGDGYTF
CDR3 DNA: TGTGCCAGCAGGACAGGGGGAGATGGCTACACCTTC

D gene: .
V gene: TRBV18
J gene: TRBJ1-2
CDR3 length: 15
CDR3 protein: CASSPISELYYGYTF
CDR3 DNA: TGTGCCAGCTCACCCATTTCTGAGCTATACTATGGCTACACCTTC

D gene: TRBD2
V gene: TRBV2
J gene: TRBJ2-7
CDR3 length: 15
CDR3 protein: CASSTERGGFYEQYF
CDR3 DNA: TGTGCCAGCAGTACCGAGCGGGGGGGATTCTACGAGCAGTACTTC

D gene: .
V gene: TRBV5-4
J gene: TRBJ1-1
CDR3 length: 14
CDR3 protein: CASSLQGSNTEAFF
CDR3 DNA: TGTGCCAGCAGCTTACAGGGTTCGAACACTGAAGCTTTCTTT

D gene: .
V gene: TRBV29-1
J gene: TRBJ2-7
CDR3 length: 13
CDR3 protein: CSVSGGVRYEQYF
CDR3 DNA: TGCAGCGTCTCCGGGGGAGTACGGTACGAGCAGTACTTC

D gene: TRBD1
V gene: TRBV4-1
J gene: TRBJ1-2
CDR3 length: 14
CDR3 protein: CASSQDRGPYGYTF
CDR3 DNA: TGCGCCAGCAGCCAAGATAGGGGGCCCTATGGCTACACCTTC

D gene: .
V gene: TRBV5-4
J gene: TRBJ2-5
CDR3 length: 16
CDR3 protein: CASSFADNGGQETQYF
CDR3 DNA: TGTGCCAGCAGCTTTGCTGATAACGGGGGCCAAGAGACCCAGTACTTC

D gene: TRBD2
V gene: TRBV4-1
J gene: TRBJ2-3
CDR3 length: 14
CDR3 protein: CASSQAGGADTQYF
CDR3 DNA: TGCGCCAGCAGCCAAGCCGGGGGGGCTGATACGCAGTATTTT

D gene: .
V gene: TRBV15
J gene: TRBJ1-4
CDR3 length: 14
CDR3 protein: CATSRDGENEKLFF
CDR3 DNA: TGTGCCACCAGCAGAGACGGGGAGAATGAAAAACTGTTTTTT

D gene: .
V gene: TRBV19
J gene: TRBJ1-5
CDR3 length: 15
CDR3 protein: CASSIVDYSNQPQHF
CDR3 DNA: TGTGCCAGTAGTATCGTAGACTATAGCAATCAGCCCCAGCATTTT

D gene: .
V gene: TRBV6-1
J gene: TRBJ2-3
CDR3 length: 11
CDR3 protein: CASSERDTQYF
CDR3 DNA: TGTGCCAGCAGTGAACGAGATACGCAGTATTTT

D gene: TRBD1
V gene: TRBV27
J gene: TRBJ1-2
CDR3 length: 16
CDR3 protein: CASSPRAGGPNYGYTF
CDR3 DNA: TGTGCCAGCAGTCCCCGAGCAGGGGGCCCTAACTATGGCTACACCTTC

D gene: .
V gene: TRBV11-2
J gene: TRBJ2-5
CDR3 length: 15
CDR3 protein: CASSLGLKGQETQYF
CDR3 DNA: TGTGCCAGCAGCCTTGGGTTAAAGGGGCAAGAGACCCAGTACTTC

D gene: TRBD1
V gene: TRBV19
J gene: TRBJ2-7
CDR3 length: 14
CDR3 protein: CASSPGQASGEQYF
CDR3 DNA: TGTGCCAGTAGCCCGGGACAGGCCTCTGGTGAGCAGTACTTC

D gene: .
V gene: TRBV11-2
J gene: TRBJ1-6
CDR3 length: 15
CDR3 protein: CASSLDEAYNSPLHF
CDR3 DNA: TGTGCCAGCAGCTTAGACGAAGCATATAATTCACCCCTCCACTTT

D gene: .
V gene: TRBV9
J gene: TRBJ2-3
CDR3 length: 14
CDR3 protein: CASSVARRTDTQYF
CDR3 DNA: TGTGCCAGCAGCGTAGCGAGGAGGACAGATACGCAGTATTTT

D gene: .
V gene: TRBV18
J gene: TRBJ1-3
CDR3 length: 12
CDR3 protein: CASSREGNTIYF
CDR3 DNA: TGTGCCAGCTCACGAGAGGGAAACACCATATATTTT

D gene: .
V gene: TRBV5-4
J gene: TRBJ2-1
CDR3 length: 12
CDR3 protein: CASSFSENEQFF
CDR3 DNA: TGTGCCAGCAGCTTTTCAGAAAATGAGCAGTTCTTC

D gene: .
V gene: TRBV10-3
J gene: TRBJ2-1
CDR3 length: 17
CDR3 protein: CAISEVAEPSSYNEQFF
CDR3 DNA: TGTGCCATCAGTGAGGTAGCTGAACCGAGCTCCTACAATGAGCAGTTCTTC

D gene: TRBD1
V gene: TRBV5-1
J gene: TRBJ2-7
CDR3 length: 15
CDR3 protein: CASSPDRGTRHEQYF
CDR3 DNA: TGCGCCAGCAGCCCGGACAGGGGGACGAGACACGAGCAGTACTTC

D gene: TRBD2
V gene: TRBV30
J gene: TRBJ2-7
CDR3 length: 14
CDR3 protein: CAWSVGGSSYEQYF
CDR3 DNA: TGTGCCTGGAGTGTAGGCGGGAGCTCCTACGAGCAGTACTTC

D gene: .
V gene: TRBV5-4
J gene: TRBJ1-2
CDR3 length: 15
CDR3 protein: CASSGQPTPNYGYTF
CDR3 DNA: TGTGCCAGCAGTGGACAGCCAACTCCTAACTATGGCTACACCTTC